The source of this T cell receptor beta chain is a study of T cell responses to AZD1222 COVID-19 vaccine. Assay: immunoSEQ multiplex PCR; the TCRdb copy retains only in-frame clones and omits some. The table includes 150,000 to 200,000 clones, roughly 94% detected once. For this clone: Its specificity is unknown.

Findings and caveats of the study: An increase in Spike-specific TCR breadth and depth was observed after two AZD1222 doses. Along spike, vaccine-associated CD4 TCRs were found throughout, with dominance at 160-218 and 743-854. Mostly white British, mostly female donors; authors suggested clonal diversity may be underestimated.

J gave up 7 bases and V 6 bases, and 4 bases lay outside the gene matches. Per the germline V gene, CDR1 is SGHRS and CDR2 is YFSETQ. This CDR3 region has 13 residues. Pooling covered second doses at about 4 or about 12 weeks. This TCR was recovered from an adult who received the AZD1222 COVID-19 vaccine. J is TRBJ2-1 and V is TRBV5-1, with 10 bases identical to TRBD1. Sequenced here: peripheral blood, sampled 28 days after the second AZD1222 dose. DNA of the CDR3: TGCGCCAGCAACACGGGACAGGGGAATGAGCAGTTCTTC. It is translated as CASNTGQGNEQFF.